Below, 26 T cell receptor beta chains from the same sample are listed, as sequenced in a study of cytomegalovirus exposure and HLA in healthy donors (dated by TCRdb to about 2017). Library preparation was by the immunoSEQ multiplex PCR assay. For the multiplex PCR, a mixture combining 60 forward primers for TCR Vbeta segments and 13 reverse primers for TCR Jbeta segments was used. In its TCRdb copy, this immuneACCESS table keeps in-frame sequences only and misses some clones. Where compared with another copy, unresolved V genes explain less than half of these, and the others have no known cause. In this sample the table shows around 130,000 clones, 75% to 90% of which occur a single time. Together, the top ten hold 5.5% to 7.5% of the sample. Source material: PBMCs. The receptors derive from a woman in her 40s in good health and CMV-seropositive.

This chain links TRBV28 with TRBJ1-2; D might be TRBD1 (6 bases). CDR3 length equals 16 residues. CDR1 and CDR2 from the germline V gene are MDHEN and SYDVKM. Trimming left V 8 bases short and J 0 bases short, with 19 bases between. In nucleotides, the CDR3 is TGTGCCAGCTGTACCGCGGGGGCAGATACTAACTATGGCTACACCTTC. This gives the protein CASCTAGADTNYGYTF.

The V gene is TRBV25-1, the J gene TRBJ2-7, with 8 bases that match TRBD1. J gave up 5 bases and V 5 bases, and 11 bases lay outside the gene matches. Germline V gene sequence: CDR1 MGHDK, CDR2 SYGVNS. CDR3 length: 15 amino acids. The CDR3 region is CASSPGQGFWNEQYF. CDR3 DNA: TGTGCCAGCAGTCCCGGACAGGGTTTTTGGAACGAGCAGTACTTC.

This chain joins TRBV18 and TRBJ2-1; 10 nucleotides align to TRBD1. Germline CDR1 is KGHSH and CDR2 is LQKENI. The CDR3 spans 14 residues. The J segment lost 6 bases and the V segment lost 8 bases, leaving 7 bases of the junction unmatched. Written as DNA, the CDR3 is TGTGCCAGCCTCCGGGACAGGGGATTCAATGAGCAGTTCTTC. Translating it yields CASLRDRGFNEQFF. The entire variable domain, with the rest obtained from reference TRBV18 and TRBJ2-1, is as follows: NAGVMQNPRHLVRRRGQEARLRCSPMKGHSHVYWYRQLPEEGLKFMVYLQKENIIDESGMPKERFSAEFPKEGPSILRIQQVVRGDSAAYFCASLRDRGFNEQFFGPGTRLTVL.

This chain connects TRBV10-3 to TRBJ1-2; D unresolved. Germline CDR1 is ENHRY and CDR2 is SYGVKD. CDR3 length: 17 residues. The V end was cut by 2 bases, the J end by 0 bases, with 16 bases between. For the CDR3, the DNA is TGTGCCATCAGTGAGCGCGAACAGTCCTCATCTAACTATGGCTACACCTTC. Translated, it gives CAISEREQSSSNYGYTF.

This sequence joins TRBV5-1 and TRBJ2-6; possibly TRBD2 for D (6 bases). Germline V gene data show CDR1 as SGHRS and CDR2 as YFSETQ. CDR3 length: 15 residues. V was shortened by 4 bases and J by 1 base, with 9 bases between the two germline ends. CDR3 residues: CASSGRRSGANVLTF. In DNA, the CDR3 is TGCGCCAGCAGCGGGAGGAGATCTGGGGCCAACGTCCTGACTTTC.

Written as DNA, the CDR3 is TGTGCCAGCAGTCCGGACAGGCTGTACAATGAGCAGTTCTTC. The encoded protein is CASSPDRLYNEQFF. This sequence joins TRBV27 and TRBJ2-1, with 7 bases identical to TRBD1. V shed 5 bases, J shed 4 bases, and the junction held 5 bases outside the gene matches. The CDR3 is 14 amino acids. Germline loops: CDR1 MNHEY, CDR2 SMNVEV (reference sequence).

This sequence joins TRBV10-3 and TRBJ2-1; TRBD2 matches at 9 bases. Trimming cost V 4 bases and J 0 bases; bases outside gene matches: 4. In germline, CDR1 is ENHRY, CDR2 SYGVKD. This CDR3 is 16 amino acids long. The CDR3 sequence is CAISGSSGNSYNEQFF. The CDR3 coding sequence is TGTGCCATCAGTGGGTCTAGCGGGAACTCCTACAATGAGCAGTTCTTC.

The rearrangement uses TRBV12-5 and TRBJ2-7; possible D gene TRBD2, 6 bases. Trimming took off 9 bases at V and 1 base at J, with 16 bases between the two ends. The germline V gene encodes CDR1 LGHNT and CDR2 FRNRAP. This CDR3 is 14 amino acids long. The CDR3 DNA follows: TGTGCTAGCACCGGGGGAGTGGGGTCCTACGAGCAGTACTTC. Protein sequence: CASTGGVGSYEQYF.

This rearrangement joins TRBV7-8 to TRBJ2-6; TRBD1 matches at 7 bases. The CDR3 spans 18 residues. Germline V lookup: CDR1 SGHVS, CDR2 FQNEAQ. V gave up 6 bases and J gave up 1 base; unmatched junction bases: 12. The CDR3 reads CASRPTGTEWSGANVLTF. The DNA of the CDR3 is TGTGCCAGCAGGCCAACTGGGACAGAGTGGTCTGGGGCCAACGTCCTGACTTTC. Filled out from reference TRBV7-8 and TRBJ2-6, the complete variable domain reads GAGVSQSPRYKVAKRGQDVALRCDPISGHVSLFWYQQALGQGPEFLTYFQNEAQLDKSGLPSDRFFAERPEGSVSTLKIQRTQQEDSAVYLCASRPTGTEWSGANVLTFGAGSRLTVL.

This sequence joins TRBV29-1 and TRBJ2-1; D not certain. V gave up 7 bases and J gave up 7 bases, with 11 bases separating them. The CDR3 sequence is 11 residues long. Germline V gene lookup returns CDR1 SQVTM and CDR2 ANQGSEA. The CDR3 sequence: CSATYLNEQFF. CDR3 bases: TGCAGCGCGACTTACTTGAATGAGCAGTTCTTC.

This clone was detected once. V gene TRBV30 combines with J gene TRBJ1-2; 8 nucleotides match TRBD1. Germline lookup yields CDR1 GTSNPN and CDR2 SVGIG (reference sequence). The CDR3 sequence is 14 residues long. J lost 4 bases, V lost 5 bases, and 9 bases had no gene match. The CDR3, as DNA: TGTGCCTGGGCCCCGGGACAGGCGTTCTATGGCTACACCTTC. Protein product: CAWAPGQAFYGYTF. Full variable domain (rest looked up from reference TRBV30 and TRBJ1-2): SQTIHQWPATLVQPVGSPLSLECTVEGTSNPNLYWYRQAAGRGLQLLFYSVGIGQISSEVPQNLSASRPQDRQFILSSKKLLLSDSGFYLCAWAPGQAFYGYTFGSGTRLTVV.

The chain recombines TRBV13 with TRBJ1-6; D unresolved. Germline CDR1 PRHDT, CDR2 FYEKMQ (reference sequence). V lost 5 bases, J lost 8 bases, and 7 bases lay in between. CDR3 length: 12 amino acids. CDR3 residues: CASSLTDSPLHF. The CDR3 region has the DNA TGTGCCAGCAGCCTCACTGATTCACCCCTCCACTTT.

This clone was observed many times. The gene calls are TRBV25-1 and TRBJ2-4; TRBD1 matches 7 bases. V dropped 0 bases and J dropped 2; count of bases not matched to a gene: 10. Germline V CDR1 and CDR2: MGHDK, SYGVNS. CDR3 length: 18 amino acids. The CDR3 sequence: CASSEYKQGWETKNIQYF. The DNA for the CDR3 is TGTGCCAGCAGTGAATATAAACAGGGGTGGGAGACCAAAAACATTCAGTACTTC. Full variable domain (outside the CDR3, taken from reference TRBV25-1 and TRBJ2-4): EADIYQTPRYLVIGTGKKITLECSQTMGHDKMYWYQQDPGMELHLIHYSYGVNSTEKGDLSSESTVSRIRTEHFPLTLESARPSHTSQYLCASSEYKQGWETKNIQYFGAGTRLSVL.

The CDR3 coding sequence is TGTGCTAGTGGCACCTCGACTATCCCAGATACGCAGTATTTT. This translates into CASGTSTIPDTQYF. V usage is TRBV12-5 and J usage is TRBJ2-3; a weak D match, TRBD2 (5 bases). Trimming shortened V by 6 bases and J by 4 bases, and 14 bases separated the two germline ends. There are 14 residues in the CDR3. CDR1 and CDR2 (germline): LGHNT, FRNRAP.

The rearrangement links TRBV5-8 to TRBJ1-1; D remains ambiguous. The CDR3 has 12 residues. From germline, CDR1 is SGHTS and CDR2 YDEGEE. V gave up 2 bases and J gave up 5 bases, with 7 bases separating them. For the CDR3, the DNA is TGTGCCAGCAGCTTTCGGGGAACTGAAGCTTTCTTT. Protein sequence: CASSFRGTEAFF.

The chain has TRBV7-9 and TRBJ2-3; 9 bases agree with TRBD2. V lost 4 bases, J lost 1 base, and 3 bases stayed unmatched. The CDR3 has 15 amino acids. The V gene's germline CDR1 is SEHNR and CDR2 FQNEAQ (reference sequence). This chain's CDR3 is CASSWLAGRTDTQYF. The CDR3, as DNA: TGTGCCAGCAGCTGGCTAGCGGGGCGCACAGATACGCAGTATTTT.

The chain links TRBV5-6 to TRBJ2-1; 8 positions agree with TRBD2. This CDR3 comprises 15 residues. In germline, CDR1 is SGHDT, CDR2 YYEEEE. J lost 4 bases, V lost 4 bases, and 7 bases had no gene match. The CDR3 DNA is TGTGCCAGCAGCCTGATAGCGGGGAAGTACAATGAGCAGTTCTTC. It encodes CASSLIAGKYNEQFF.

The rearrangement joins TRBV2 to TRBJ2-2; D may be TRBD2 (7 bases). This CDR3 comprises 15 residues. The V gene lost 8 bases and the J gene lost 4 bases, with 17 bases spanning the gap. The germline V gene has CDR1 SNHLY and CDR2 FYNNEI. CDR3 sequence: CASRLRGAVTGELFF. DNA of the CDR3: TGTGCCAGCCGCCTCCGGGGGGCGGTCACCGGGGAGCTGTTTTTT.

The CDR3 here is CASSLESARGLNEQYF. The CDR3 region has the DNA TGTGCCAGCAGCTTAGAATCCGCCAGGGGCTTGAACGAGCAGTACTTC. This chain joins TRBV7-2 and TRBJ2-7; TRBD1 might be the D (6 bases). This CDR3 spans 16 amino acids. Germline-derived CDR1 and CDR2 are SGHTA and FQGNSA. Trimming took 1 base from V and 5 from J, leaving 18 bases between them.

This clone was seen only once. The rearrangement links TRBV13 to TRBJ2-7, with D maybe TRBD1 (6 bases). The ends were cut back, 5 bases at V and 3 bases at J, with 11 bases in the middle. The CDR3 is made up of 13 amino acids. Germline CDR1 reads PRHDT; CDR2 reads FYEKMQ (reference sequence). CDR3 in amino acids: CASSPTGIYEQYF. The CDR3, as DNA: TGTGCCAGCAGCCCCACAGGGATCTACGAGCAGTACTTC. Supplemented by reference TRBV13 and TRBJ2-7, the full variable domain reads AAGVIQSPRHLIKEKRETATLKCYPIPRHDTVYWYQQGPGQDPQFLISFYEKMQSDKGSIPDRFSAQQFSDYHSELNMSSLELGDSALYFCASSPTGIYEQYFGPGTRLTVT.

This chain links TRBV9 with TRBJ1-1, with 8 bases aligning to TRBD1. The CDR3 extends over 14 amino acids. V shed 3 bases, J shed 0 bases, and the junction held 1 base outside the gene matches. Germline CDR1 reads SGDLS; CDR2 reads YYNGEE. The CDR3 spells CASSGQGMNTEAFF. The CDR3 bases are TGTGCCAGCAGCGGACAGGGGATGAACACTGAAGCTTTCTTT. Based on the CDR3 plus reference TRBV9 and TRBJ1-1, the full variable domain is DSGVTQTPKHLITATGQRVTLRCSPRSGDLSVYWYQQSLDQGLQFLIQYYNGEERAKGNILERFSAQQFPDLHSELNLSSLELGDSALYFCASSGQGMNTEAFFGQGTRLTVV.

The chain combines TRBV18 with TRBJ1-5, with TRBD1 matching over 7 bases. Trimming took 3 bases from V and 0 from J; bases not matched to a gene: 2. Per the germline V gene, CDR1 is KGHSH and CDR2 is LQKENI. The CDR3 spans 15 residues. DNA for the CDR3: TGTGCCAGCTCACCCGGACAGGCTAGCAATCAGCCCCAGCATTTT. Its translation is CASSPGQASNQPQHF.

The J gene is TRBJ2-4, the V gene TRBV5-4, with a possible D match to TRBD1 (6 bases). The V and J ends lost 0 bases and 4 bases respectively, with 11 bases between them. The CDR3 length is 15 residues. Germline CDR1 reads SGHNT; CDR2 reads YYREEE (reference sequence). CDR3 in DNA: TGTGCCAGCAGCTTGGAGGGGACACCGAAAAACATTCAGTACTTC. It is translated as CASSLEGTPKNIQYF.

This clone has a single count. The chain has TRBV5-1 and TRBJ1-4; 8 bases line up with TRBD1. After removal of 4 bases from V and 5 bases from J, the junction contained 4 bases not matched to a gene. There are 14 residues in the CDR3. Germline lookup yields CDR1 SGHRS and CDR2 YFSETQ. In nucleotides, the CDR3 is TGCGCCAGCAGCGGGACAGGAGGAAATGAAAAACTGTTTTTT. Translating gives CASSGTGGNEKLFF.

CDR3 sequence (DNA): TGTGCCAGCAGCTCCGGGACAGCCTTAAGCTCCTATAATTCACCCCTCCACTTT. Its protein product is CASSSGTALSSYNSPLHF. The V gene is TRBV27, the J gene TRBJ1-6, with 7 bases matching TRBD1. Unmatched junction bases numbered 11, after V lost 6 bases and J lost 0 bases. The germline V gene has CDR1 MNHEY and CDR2 SMNVEV (reference sequence). This CDR3 is 18 amino acids long.

V and J are TRBV5-1 and TRBJ2-1; D possibly corresponds to TRBD2 (5 bases). Germline V lookup: CDR1 SGHRS, CDR2 YFSETQ. The CDR3 has 15 residues. The V gene lost 2 bases and the J gene lost 6 bases, with 15 bases spanning the gap. The CDR3 coding sequence is TGCGCCAGCAGCTTCGGTACCCGGCGGGTCAATGAGCAGTTCTTC. As protein: CASSFGTRRVNEQFF. Full variable domain (missing parts from reference TRBV5-1 and TRBJ2-1): KAGVTQTPRYLIKTRGQQVTLSCSPISGHRSVSWYQQTPGQGLQFLFEYFSETQRNKGNFPGRFSGRQFSNSRSEMNVSTLELGDSALYLCASSFGTRRVNEQFFGPGTRLTVL.